This entry lists 18 T cell receptor beta chains sequenced from one sample in a study of shared clonotypes between healthy human individuals. Repertoires were generated with immunoSEQ multiplex PCR, while TCRdb's copy carries only in-frame clones and drops some. This table holds 2.3 million or so clones, 93% found once. The sequenced sample was naive CD4+ T cells from PBMCs. This sample's subset: CD45RA+ positively selected. Receptors originate from a young man in good health. Some clones in this sample may be carry-over from other donors' samples.

This sequence joins TRBV5-4 and TRBJ2-7; 9 positions agree with TRBD2. Germline V CDR1 and CDR2: SGHNT, YYREEE (reference sequence). CDR3 length: 15 amino acids. Trimming cost V 2 bases and J 3 bases; bases outside gene matches: 6. The CDR3 nucleotides read TGTGCCAGCAGCTTTGCGGGGGGGGCTTTCTACGAGCAGTACTTC. It is translated as CASSFAGGAFYEQYF.

The chain is built from TRBV5-4 and TRBJ2-2; D ambiguous. V was pared by 4 bases and J by 4 bases, with 8 bases between. The CDR3 runs 13 residues. CDR1 and CDR2 (germline): SGHNT, YYREEE (reference sequence). CDR3 bases: TGTGCCAGCAGCGCAGGAATCACCGGGGAGCTGTTTTTT. Encoded protein: CASSAGITGELFF.

The chain couples TRBV5-1 to TRBJ1-1; maybe TRBD1 (5 bases). This CDR3 region has 16 residues. The V end lost 4 bases, the J end lost 0 bases, and 16 bases lay between the germline ends. Looked up from germline, CDR1 is SGHRS and CDR2 is YFSETQ. This CDR3 reads CASSERGAGMNTEAFF. The DNA of the CDR3 is TGCGCCAGCAGCGAGCGTGGGGCGGGCATGAACACTGAAGCTTTCTTT.

In regard to this clone: The same CDR3 arises from other DNA sequences in this sample as well. V and J are TRBV9 and TRBJ2-1; D unresolved. V was clipped by 0 bases and J by 4 bases, with 8 bases between them. The CDR3 spans 14 residues. The germline V gene has CDR1 SGDLS and CDR2 YYNGEE. CDR3 protein: CASSVGELYNEQFF. The CDR3 bases are TGTGCCAGCAGCGTAGGGGAACTATACAATGAGCAGTTCTTC. Based on the CDR3 plus reference TRBV9 and TRBJ2-1, the full variable domain is DSGVTQTPKHLITATGQRVTLRCSPRSGDLSVYWYQQSLDQGLQFLIQYYNGEERAKGNILERFSAQQFPDLHSELNLSSLELGDSALYFCASSVGELYNEQFFGPGTRLTVL.

The chain recombines TRBV28 with TRBJ2-2; 10 bases agree with TRBD2. The junction had 7 bases not matched to a gene; V was cut back by 5 bases and J by 7 bases. The germline V gene has CDR1 MDHEN and CDR2 SYDVKM. The CDR3 is 15 residues long. This CDR3 is CASSGVTSGIGELFF. The CDR3 bases are TGTGCCAGCAGTGGAGTCACTAGCGGGATCGGGGAGCTGTTTTTT.

This chain links TRBV27 with TRBJ1-5; D is ambiguous. V lost 6 bases, J lost 1 base, and 16 bases lay in between. In germline, CDR1 is MNHEY, CDR2 SMNVEV (reference sequence). The CDR3 contains 16 residues. The CDR3: CASSLSVLDSNQPQHF. The CDR3 DNA reads as TGTGCCAGCAGCCTCTCGGTTTTAGACAGCAATCAGCCCCAGCATTTT.

The V gene is TRBV7-9, the J gene TRBJ2-5; maybe TRBD2 (6 bases). V gave up 3 bases and J gave up 3 bases, with 14 bases separating them. This CDR3 is 15 amino acids long. From germline, CDR1 is SEHNR and CDR2 FQNEAQ (reference sequence). The CDR3 DNA reads TGTGCCAGCAGCTTTGGTTTTTCGGGGGAAGAGACCCAGTACTTC. The encoded protein is CASSFGFSGEETQYF.

V and J are TRBV7-2 and TRBJ2-7; the match to TRBD2 covers 8 bases. The CDR3 spans 18 residues. The V segment lost 4 bases and the J segment 4 bases; nucleotides outside the gene matches: 18. Germline V gene sequence: CDR1 SGHTA, CDR2 FQGNSA. In DNA, the CDR3 is TGTGCCAGCAGCTCGCCCAGGGGTTGGAGCGGGGGATTATACGAGCAGTACTTC. It is translated as CASSSPRGWSGGLYEQYF.

The J gene is TRBJ2-7, the V gene TRBV15; unclear D gene. This CDR3 contains 16 residues. Germline CDR1 and CDR2: LNHNV and YYDKDF (reference sequence). Trimming cost V 5 bases and J 6 bases, with 23 bases left between them. The CDR3 loop reads CATSSRWATEPAEQYF. Written as DNA, the CDR3 is TGTGCCACCAGCTCCCGGTGGGCAACTGAACCGGCCGAGCAGTACTTC.

The chain recombines TRBV6-1 with TRBJ2-3; D not resolved. Germline V gene sequence: CDR1 MNHNS, CDR2 SASEGT. This CDR3 is built from 13 residues. The V end lost 7 bases, the J end lost 0 bases, and 8 bases lay between the germline ends. The CDR3 spells CASKVTSTDTQYF. DNA for the CDR3: TGTGCCAGCAAAGTTACCAGCACAGATACGCAGTATTTT.

This clone appeared a single time. CDR3 in amino acids: CASSNYRRAQYF. CDR3 bases: TGTGCCAGCAGCAACTATCGGCGTGCGCAGTATTTT. The V and J genes are TRBV28 and TRBJ2-3, with D hard to call. Germline CDR1 reads MDHEN; CDR2 reads SYDVKM. V gave up 6 bases and J gave up 10 bases, with 14 bases separating them. The CDR3 runs 12 residues.

CDR3 in DNA: TGCGCCAGCAGTGAGATTTGGACTAGCGGCAGGCCCCAAGAGACCCAGTACTTC. Protein: CASSEIWTSGRPQETQYF. The chain couples TRBV10-1 to TRBJ2-5; 10 bases are shared with TRBD2. Losses at the gene ends were 2 bases for V and 1 base for J; bases not matched to a gene: 10. From germline, CDR1 is WNHNN and CDR2 SYGVQD (reference sequence). The CDR3 length is 18 residues.

The V gene is TRBV6-5, the J gene TRBJ2-7; D is possibly TRBD1 or TRBD2 (5 bases each). The V and J ends lost 6 bases and 4 bases respectively, with 16 bases between them. Per the germline V gene, CDR1 is MNHEY and CDR2 is SVGAGI. The CDR3 sequence is 14 residues long. CDR3 in DNA: TGTGCCAGCAGACGGGGACCGAGATCGTACGAGCAGTACTTC. Its protein is CASRRGPRSYEQYF.

The V gene is TRBV30, the J gene TRBJ2-5; no firm D call. The J call could be wrong; TRBJ2-7 is a better fit for the DNA end. Germline lookup yields CDR1 GTSNPN and CDR2 SVGIG (reference sequence). The CDR3 runs to 13 residues. CDR3 region: CAWSVGHSYEQYF. In DNA, the CDR3 is TGTGCCTGGAGTGTTGGCCACTCCTACGAGCAGTACTTC.

With regard to this clone: Other DNA variants within this sample encode the same CDR3. The genes are TRBV5-6 and TRBJ1-1; D not certain. This CDR3 spans 13 amino acids. Trimming cost V 0 bases and J 2 bases, with 5 bases left between them. Germline loops: CDR1 SGHDT, CDR2 YYEEEE. CDR3 in DNA: TGTGCCAGCAGCTTGGTCGTAAACACTGAAGCTTTCTTT. This encodes CASSLVVNTEAFF. Full variable domain (missing parts from reference TRBV5-6 and TRBJ1-1): DAGVTQSPTHLIKTRGQQVTLRCSPKSGHDTVSWYQQALGQGPQFIFQYYEEEERQRGNFPDRFSGHQFPNYSSELNVNALLLGDSALYLCASSLVVNTEAFFGQGTRLTVV.

Concerning this clone itself: Other DNA sequences in the sample encode the same CDR3. V gene TRBV5-4 combines with J gene TRBJ2-3; D unresolved. From germline, CDR1 is SGHNT and CDR2 YYREEE (reference sequence). Trimming left V 4 bases short and J 3 bases short, with 6 bases between. The CDR3 sequence is 12 residues long. The CDR3 region is CASSPATDTQYF. Here the CDR3 DNA reads TGTGCCAGCAGCCCTGCAACAGATACGCAGTATTTT. Variable domain in full (rest from reference TRBV5-4 and TRBJ2-3): ETGVTQSPTHLIKTRGQQVTLRCSSQSGHNTVSWYQQALGQGPQFIFQYYREEENGRGNFPPRFSGLQFPNYSSELNVNALELDDSALYLCASSPATDTQYFGPGTRLTVL.

The V and J genes are TRBV29-1 and TRBJ2-5; TRBD2 matches at 9 bases. J was trimmed by 2 bases and V by 3 bases; bases with no gene match: 1. CDR3 length equals 13 residues. Germline V CDR1 and CDR2: SQVTM, ANQGSEA. This CDR3 reads CSVEAGGQETQYF. Written as DNA, the CDR3 is TGCAGCGTTGAGGCGGGGGGGCAAGAGACCCAGTACTTC.

This chain joins TRBV4-2 and TRBJ2-1; weak D call: TRBD2 (6 bases). From germline, CDR1 is LGHNA and CDR2 YNFKEQ. V was cut by 0 bases and J by 10 bases, with 28 bases left in between. The CDR3 runs 19 residues. CDR3 sequence reads: CASSQDRRPRLGTSWEQFF. In DNA, the CDR3 is TGTGCCAGCAGCCAAGATCGCAGGCCCCGACTAGGCACCTCTTGGGAGCAGTTCTTC.